Listed below are T cell receptor beta chains from one sample, sequenced in a study of PD-L1 blockade in urothelial cancer. TCRdb's table, derived via immunoSEQ multiplex PCR, lists solely in-frame clones and lacks some. The table lists approximately 63,000 clones, 75% to 90% of them singletons. The sample in question was PBMCs, obtained around atezolizumab (anti-PD-L1) treatment. The receptors stem from a man between 65 and 85 years old with urothelial cancer. The CDR3 runs from the conserved cysteine through the conserved F or W. The D gene is left open where the match is weak. Clone size is not always given. Where it is, it says once, few, many or a class for expanded clones.

TRBD2	TRBJ2-5	NA	14	TRBV6-6	TGTGCCAGCAGTTATGGGCTAGCGGGAGAGACCCAGTACTTC	CASSYGLAGETQYF
NA	TRBJ2-1	once	12	TRBV7-9	TGTGCCAGCAGGATGAATAGAAATGAGCAGTTCTTC	CASRMNRNEQFF
NA	TRBJ1-2	NA	16	TRBV7-5	TGTGCCAGAAGCTTAAGTCGGAGCGGGGCCCCCTATGGCTACACCTTC	CARSLSRSGAPYGYTF
NA	TRBJ2-7	NA	15	TRBV23-1	TGCGCCAGCAGACCCGACAGGTGTAGTACCTACGAGCAGTACTTC	CASRPDRCSTYEQYF
NA	TRBJ1-5	NA	13	TRBV27	TGTGCCAGCAGTGTCACTAAGAATCAGCCCCAGCATTTT	CASSVTKNQPQHF
NA	TRBJ1-5	NA	13	TRBV6-1	TGTGCCAGCAGTGAAATCCTCAATCAGCCCCAGCATTTT	CASSEILNQPQHF
NA	TRBJ1-4	NA	15	TRBV6-1	TGTGCCAGCACCCTAGAGACAGATGTGCATGAAAAACTGTTTTTT	CASTLETDVHEKLFF
TRBD2	TRBJ2-1	NA	17	TRBV27	TGTGCCAGCAGTTTCCCGCGCGGGGGGACTCCTTACAATGAGCAGTTCTTC	CASSFPRGGTPYNEQFF
NA	TRBJ1-3	NA	14	TRBV6-5	TGTGCCAGCAGTTACAGAGCCTCTGGAAACACCATATATTTT	CASSYRASGNTIYF
TRBD2	TRBJ2-1	once	17	TRBV5-1	TGCGCCAGCAGCCGACTTATAGGAGCGGGAGGGCCCGGTGAGCAGTTCTTC	CASSRLIGAGGPGEQFF
NA	TRBJ1-2	NA	15	TRBV9	TGTGCCAGCAGCCCGGGACTTGAGACCATGTATGGCTACACCTTC	CASSPGLETMYGYTF
TRBD2	TRBJ2-3	once	18	TRBV5-4	TGTGCCAGCAGCTTGGTACAGCGGGGGACTCTAGCTCCAGATACGCAGTATTTT	CASSLVQRGTLAPDTQYF
NA	TRBJ2-7	NA	14	TRBV19	TGTGCCAGTAGTTCCTCCCGGAGCTCCTACGAGCAGTACTTC	CASSSSRSSYEQYF
NA	TRBJ1-5	NA	16	TRBV7-6	TGTGCCAGCAGCTTAGTTGCGGGGGATAGCAATCAGCCCCAGCATTTT	CASSLVAGDSNQPQHF
NA	TRBJ2-2	NA	14	TRBV28	TGTGCCACCGACGGGGGTCGGGACACCGGGGAGCTGTTTTTT	CATDGGRDTGELFF
NA	TRBJ2-7	NA	18	TRBV28	TGTGCCAGCAGCCCAACCGTGGCCCACTGGGGCTTGAACTACGAGCAGTACTTC	CASSPTVAHWGLNYEQYF
TRBD2	TRBJ2-1	NA	15	TRBV7-3	TGTGCCAGCAGCTCCGGGACTAGCGGGAACGAGGAGCAGTTCTTC	CASSSGTSGNEEQFF
TRBD1	TRBJ2-7	few	14	TRBV29-1	TGCAGCGCCCGCCGGGACAGGGACTCCTACGAGCAGTACTTC	CSARRDRDSYEQYF
TRBD2	TRBJ2-4	NA	17	TRBV19	TGTGCCAGTAGTATAGATCTTCGGGAGGGAGGGACAAACATTCAGTACTTC	CASSIDLREGGTNIQYF
TRBD1	TRBJ2-2	NA	16	TRBV28	TGTGCCAGCAGTTTGAGGCTAGGGACAGCCACCGGGGAGCTGTTTTTT	CASSLRLGTATGELFF
NA	TRBJ1-2	few	13	TRBV5-1	TGCGCCAGCAGCTTGGGCGGGGCGTATGGCTACACCTTC	CASSLGGAYGYTF
TRBD2	TRBJ2-3	NA	15	TRBV2	TGTGGTACCGACCTGGCGGGAGGGCCGGGAGATACGCAGTATTTT	CGTDLAGGPGDTQYF
NA	TRBJ2-7	NA	13	TRBV7-6	TGTGCCAGCAGCTTAGAGGGGGCCTACGAGCAGTACTTC	CASSLEGAYEQYF
NA	TRBJ1-1	once	15	TRBV5-1	TGCGCCAGCAGCTTGGATTACCGCAGGGGCGCTGAAGCTTTCTTT	CASSLDYRRGAEAFF
TRBD2	TRBJ2-3	NA	17	TRBV5-5	TGTGCCAGCAGCCCCCAGGCTAGCGGGAGCGGCACAGATACGCAGTATTTT	CASSPQASGSGTDTQYF
TRBD1	TRBJ1-2	NA	14	TRBV7-2	TGTGCCAGCAGCACCCAGGGGGCGAACTATGGCTACACCTTC	CASSTQGANYGYTF